These 20 T cell receptor beta chains were sequenced from one sample in a study of spatial heterogeneity in lung cancer. Time point meaning: blood at routine non-recurrence follow-up after resection. TCRdb called the 5' RACE reads again in MiXCR, with one record for every CDR3 protein. This sample has tens of thousands of distinct CDR3 sequences; around 6.9% occur once, and the top ten carry 9.4%. This material consisted of PBMCs, taken at follow-up. These receptors originate from a male donor with early-stage non-small cell lung cancer.

The sample holds many counts of this clonotype. This rearrangement joins TRBV6-2 or TRBV6-3 to TRBJ1-2, with a tentative D call TRBD1 (6 bases). The V and J ends lost 2 bases and 4 bases respectively, with 11 bases between them. The germline V gene encodes CDR1 MNHEY and CDR2 SVGEGT. The CDR3 consists of 14 residues. The CDR3 DNA follows: TGTGCCAGCAGTTACGACGGGGGCTTCTATGGCTACACCTTC. The encoded protein is CASSYDGGFYGYTF.

The chain couples TRBV11-2 to TRBJ2-7, with TRBD2 matching 7 bases. CDR1 and CDR2 (germline): SGHAT, FQNNGV. V trimming: 5 bases; J trimming: 8 bases; junction bases outside the gene matches: 12. The CDR3 runs to 14 residues. The CDR3, as DNA: TGTGCCAGCAGCCCGATGATGGGGGGGGGAAAGCAGTACTTC. It is translated as CASSPMMGGGKQYF.

CDR3 protein: CSVVDRDAGANVLTF. The CDR3 DNA reads TGCAGCGTTGTAGACAGGGATGCTGGGGCCAACGTCCTGACTTTC. The chain couples TRBV29-1 to TRBJ2-6; 7 nucleotides line up with TRBD1. The CDR3 sequence is 15 residues long. V trimming: 4 bases; J trimming: 2 bases; junction bases outside the gene matches: 5. CDR1 is SQVTM and CDR2 is ANQGSEA in the germline V gene. Drawing the rest from reference TRBV29-1 and TRBJ2-6, the complete variable domain is SAVISQKPSRDICQRGTSLTIQCQVDSQVTMMFWYRQQPGQSLTLIATANQGSEATYESGFVIDKFPISRPNLTFSTLTVSNMSPEDSSIYLCSVVDRDAGANVLTFGAGSRLTVL.

This clonotype has a handful of counts. This chain uses TRBV12-3 or TRBV12-4 with TRBJ2-1, with 8 bases fitting TRBD2. With V trimmed by 8 bases and J by 5 bases, 11 bases remained unmatched. This CDR3 has 15 amino acids. CDR3 in DNA: TGTGCCAGCGGTCCCTACGGGGGGGTCGACAATGAGCAGTTCTTC. Translated: CASGPYGGVDNEQFF.

This clonotype was seen at least ten times. The chain employs TRBV7-9 and TRBJ2-7, with 7 bases fitting TRBD1. With V trimmed by 5 bases and J by 2 bases, 6 bases remained unmatched. Per the germline V gene, CDR1 is SEHNR and CDR2 is FQNEAQ (reference sequence). The CDR3 is made up of 14 amino acids. The CDR3 loop is CASSPQGTPYEQYF. Written as DNA, the CDR3 is TGTGCCAGCAGCCCACAGGGGACCCCCTACGAGCAGTACTTC.

This clonotype was observed at least ten times. The rearrangement uses TRBV12-3 or TRBV12-4 and TRBJ1-2, with 8 nucleotides matching TRBD1. The CDR3 has 17 amino acids. The ends lost 5 bases at V and 4 bases at J; junction bases unmatched: 15. CDR3 nucleotides: TGTGCCAGCAGTGGATACAGTAAACAGGGGGGCGGCTATGGCTACACCTTC. Translation gives CASSGYSKQGGGYGYTF.

This clonotype has a count of ten or more. The chain employs TRBV7-8 and TRBJ1-4, with TRBD1 as a possible D gene (5 bases). Germline CDR1 is SGHVS and CDR2 is FQNEAQ. The V end lost 5 bases, the J end lost 9 bases, and 16 bases lay between the germline ends. This CDR3 has 14 residues. CDR3 DNA: TGTGCCAGCAGCCCCGTCCGGGAGGGGAAAAAACTGTTTTTT. Amino acids: CASSPVREGKKLFF.

This clonotype was detected many times. Sequence at one end of the junction differs from germline and may be a read error. The gene calls are TRBV11-3 and TRBJ2-3; D may match TRBD1 or TRBD2 (6 bases each). Per germline, CDR1 SGHNT and CDR2 YENEEA. The CDR3 loop spans 16 amino acids. For the CDR3, the DNA is TGTGCCAGCAGCTTAGGTCGGGGGCTGGGCACGGATACGCAGTATTTT. Encoded protein: CASSLGRGLGTDTQYF.

This clonotype has just a few counts. The chain joins TRBV13 to TRBJ2-7; 9 bases fit TRBD2. Germline lookup yields CDR1 PRHDT and CDR2 FYEKMQ (reference sequence). The length of the CDR3 is 16 residues. The V segment lost 4 bases and the J segment 2 bases; nucleotides outside the gene matches: 9. The CDR3 DNA reads TGTGCCAGCAGCTCCCTCCTCGCGGGGGGGACCTACGAGCAGTACTTC. It codes for CASSSLLAGGTYEQYF.

The rearrangement links TRBV7-3 to TRBJ2-1; maybe TRBD1 (6 bases). Germline CDR1 reads SGHTA; CDR2 reads FQGTGA. The CDR3 loop spans 15 amino acids. V was trimmed by 5 bases and J by 5 bases, leaving 16 bases between them. The CDR3 loop reads CASSTGYRADNEQFF. As DNA, the CDR3 is TGTGCCAGCAGCACTGGATACAGGGCGGACAATGAGCAGTTCTTC.

The gene calls are TRBV27 and TRBJ2-2; D may be TRBD2 (5 bases). This CDR3 comprises 14 residues. Trimming left V 0 bases short and J 6 bases short, with 8 bases between. Germline assignment: CDR1 MNHEY and CDR2 SMNVEV (reference sequence). The CDR3 loop reads CASSLSGSAGELFF. The CDR3 bases are TGTGCCAGCAGTTTATCGGGGAGCGCCGGGGAGCTGTTTTTT.

In this sample, this clonotype turned up many times. The chain uses TRBV29-1 and TRBJ1-4, with 9 bases aligning to TRBD1. Germline V gene data show CDR1 as SQVTM and CDR2 as ANQGSEA. The CDR3 consists of 13 residues. Germline trimming cut 6 bases from V and 8 bases from J; bases unmatched to any gene: 7. The CDR3 loop is CSVEDRGWEKLFF. The CDR3 nucleotides read TGCAGCGTGGAGGACAGGGGATGGGAAAAACTGTTTTTT.

This clonotype is judged medium-sized. CDR3 sequence: CASSKQGQHRNSPLHF. DNA for the CDR3: TGTGCCAGCAGCAAACAGGGACAGCACAGGAATTCACCCCTCCACTTT. This chain connects TRBV7-2 to TRBJ1-6, with TRBD1 matching over 7 bases. The ends lost 5 bases at V and 7 bases at J; junction bases unmatched: 11. From germline, CDR1 is SGHTA and CDR2 FQGNSA. The CDR3 has 16 amino acids.

In this sample, this clonotype turned up many times. The chain couples TRBV3-1 to TRBJ2-1; possibly TRBD1 or TRBD2 for D (5 bases each). The CDR3 loop spans 15 amino acids. The V end lost 4 bases, the J end lost 1 base, and 11 bases lay between the germline ends. CDR1 is LGHDT and CDR2 is YNNKEL in the germline V gene (reference sequence). CDR3 residues: CASSPSWGSYNEQFF. CDR3 nucleotides: TGTGCCAGCAGCCCCTCCTGGGGGTCCTACAATGAGCAGTTCTTC.

This clonotype was seen repeatedly, ten times or more. The gene calls are TRBV9 and TRBJ1-2; TRBD1 matches at 10 bases. Germline CDR1 and CDR2: SGDLS and YYNGEE. J was trimmed by 6 bases and V by 5 bases; bases with no gene match: 13. CDR3 size: 16 residues. In DNA form, the CDR3 reads TGTGCCAGCAGTACGACAGGGGGCCCGGGGATTCATGGCTACACCTTC. Residues: CASSTTGGPGIHGYTF. Filled out from reference TRBV9 and TRBJ1-2, the complete variable domain reads DSGVTQTPKHLITATGQRVTLRCSPRSGDLSVYWYQQSLDQGLQFLIQYYNGEERAKGNILERFSAQQFPDLHSELNLSSLELGDSALYFCASSTTGGPGIHGYTFGSGTRLTVV.

This clonotype was detected ten times or more. This chain joins TRBV7-9 and TRBJ2-1; D gene unclear. The CDR3 is 15 amino acids. Germline V gene data show CDR1 as SEHNR and CDR2 as FQNEAQ (reference sequence). Trimming stripped 1 base from V and 1 base from J, with 8 bases between. This CDR3 is CASSLDAFSYNEQFF. Here the CDR3 DNA reads TGTGCCAGCAGCTTAGACGCCTTTTCCTACAATGAGCAGTTCTTC.

At least ten counts were recorded for this clonotype. The chain uses TRBV7-2 and TRBJ2-1, with 7 bases aligning to TRBD2. CDR1 and CDR2 from the germline V gene are SGHTA and FQGNSA. CDR3 size: 14 residues. J was trimmed by 8 bases and V by 1 base; bases with no gene match: 5. CDR3 protein: CASSLGGGAHEQFF. DNA of the CDR3: TGTGCCAGCAGCTTAGGGGGAGGGGCCCATGAGCAGTTCTTC.

This clonotype appeared many times. V gene TRBV11-2 combines with J gene TRBJ2-2, with 7 bases fitting TRBD1. The CDR3 loop spans 15 amino acids. Germline CDR1 SGHAT, CDR2 FQNNGV. V lost 5 bases, J lost 0 bases, and 3 bases stayed unmatched. CDR3 loop: CASSPGTANTGELFF. The CDR3 region has the DNA TGTGCCAGCAGCCCGGGGACAGCGAACACCGGGGAGCTGTTTTTT.

This clonotype was observed many times. V gene TRBV11-2 combines with J gene TRBJ2-7, with TRBD1 matching over 9 bases. Germline CDR1 SGHAT, CDR2 FQNNGV. V gave up 3 bases and J gave up 5 bases; unmatched junction bases: 8. CDR3 length equals 15 residues. CDR3 residues: CASSFNPTGGNEQYF. DNA of the CDR3: TGTGCCAGCAGCTTCAACCCGACAGGGGGTAACGAGCAGTACTTC.

This clonotype was picked up many times. The gene calls are TRBV3-1 and TRBJ2-1; D perhaps matches TRBD1 (6 bases). Germline lookup yields CDR1 LGHDT and CDR2 YNNKEL (reference sequence). V dropped 0 bases and J dropped 3 bases, with 15 bases sitting between them. The CDR3 loop spans 17 amino acids. This chain's CDR3 is CASSQDYEGDNYNEQFF. CDR3 in DNA: TGTGCCAGCAGCCAAGATTACGAGGGGGACAACTACAATGAGCAGTTCTTC.